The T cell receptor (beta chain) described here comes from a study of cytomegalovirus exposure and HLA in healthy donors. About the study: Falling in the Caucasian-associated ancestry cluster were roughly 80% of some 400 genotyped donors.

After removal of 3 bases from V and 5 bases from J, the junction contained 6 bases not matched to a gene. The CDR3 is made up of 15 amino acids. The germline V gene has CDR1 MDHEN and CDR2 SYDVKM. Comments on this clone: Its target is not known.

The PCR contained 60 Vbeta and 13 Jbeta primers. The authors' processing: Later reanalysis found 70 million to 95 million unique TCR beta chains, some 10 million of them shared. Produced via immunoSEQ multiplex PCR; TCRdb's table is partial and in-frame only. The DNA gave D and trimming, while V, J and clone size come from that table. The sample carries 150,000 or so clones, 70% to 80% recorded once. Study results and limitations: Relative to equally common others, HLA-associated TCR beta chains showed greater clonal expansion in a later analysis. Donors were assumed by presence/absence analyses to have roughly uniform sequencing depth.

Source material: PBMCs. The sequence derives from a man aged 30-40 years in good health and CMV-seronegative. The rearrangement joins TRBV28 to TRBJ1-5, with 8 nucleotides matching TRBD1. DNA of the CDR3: TGTGCCAGCAGTTTGGTACAGGGGGTATATCAGCCCCAGCATTTT. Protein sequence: CASSLVQGVYQPQHF.